One and the same sample provided the 16 T cell receptor beta chains below, sequenced in a study of blood T cell repertoires in COVID-19. The data were produced by immunoSEQ multiplex PCR, yet TCRdb's version contains in-frame clones alone and is incomplete. Here the sample spans roughly 260,000 clones, about 85% being singletons. Sequenced material: PBMCs or T cells enriched from blood (not recorded which). The receptor source for this set is a woman aged 25 to 39 with acute COVID-19.

The chain joins TRBV5-1 to TRBJ1-2, with a tentative D call TRBD1 (5 bases). The CDR3 is made up of 14 amino acids. Trimming took off 0 bases at V and 6 bases at J, with 12 bases between the two ends. CDR1 SGHRS and CDR2 YFSETQ come from the germline V gene. The chain's CDR3 is CASSLADRDDGYTF. For the CDR3, the DNA is TGCGCCAGCAGCTTGGCCGACAGAGACGATGGCTACACCTTC.

The table lists this clone with a count of one. CDR3 region: CASSLAAGGYEQYF. CDR3 nucleotides: TGCGCCAGCAGCTTGGCGGCGGGCGGGTACGAGCAGTACTTC. The chain joins TRBV5-1 to TRBJ2-7; possible D gene TRBD2, 5 bases. This CDR3 has 14 residues. Trimming removed 0 bases from V and 4 bases from J, with 11 bases in between. Germline loops: CDR1 SGHRS, CDR2 YFSETQ. The whole variable domain, filled in from reference TRBV5-1 and TRBJ2-7, reads KAGVTQTPRYLIKTRGQQVTLSCSPISGHRSVSWYQQTPGQGLQFLFEYFSETQRNKGNFPGRFSGRQFSNSRSEMNVSTLELGDSALYLCASSLAAGGYEQYFGPGTRLTVT.

The chain couples TRBV11-3 to TRBJ2-1; perhaps TRBD2 as D (5 bases). The CDR3 totals 14 residues. Germline assignment: CDR1 SGHNT and CDR2 YENEEA. V lost 1 base to trimming and J lost 7 bases, with 11 bases between them. CDR3 coding DNA: TGTGCCAGCAGCTTAGGAGGACTTAGTAATGAGCAGTTCTTC. This sequence encodes CASSLGGLSNEQFF.

This clone was counted once. The DNA of the CDR3 is TGTGCCAGCAGCCATGGACTAGCGGAGCAAGAGACCCAGTACTTC. It yields the protein CASSHGLAEQETQYF. This rearrangement joins TRBV11-2 to TRBJ2-5; 10 bases are a match to TRBD2. Germline V gene data show CDR1 as SGHAT and CDR2 as FQNNGV. The CDR3 covers 15 residues. V shed 5 bases and J 2 bases; nucleotides not matched to a gene: 5. The full variable domain, in which reference TRBV11-2 and TRBJ2-5 provide the parts outside the CDR3, is EAGVAQSPRYKIIEKRQSVAFWCNPISGHATLYWYQQILGQGPKLLIQFQNNGVVDDSQLPKDRFSAERLKGVDSTLKIQPAKLEDSAVYLCASSHGLAEQETQYFGPGTRLLVL.

The genes are TRBV5-5 and TRBJ2-1; TRBD2 agrees at 10 bases. CDR3 length: 17 amino acids. Trimming took 1 base from V and 4 from J; bases not matched to a gene: 8. The germline V gene has CDR1 SGHKS and CDR2 YYEKEE (reference sequence). The CDR3 DNA reads TGTGCCAGCAGCTTGCGTTGGAGCGGGGGGGAGTACAATGAGCAGTTCTTC. This gives the protein CASSLRWSGGEYNEQFF.

This chain uses TRBV7-9 with TRBJ2-1; D possibly corresponds to TRBD2 (5 bases). The CDR3 runs 12 residues. The ends were cut back, 4 bases at V and 4 bases at J, with 5 bases in the middle. Germline CDR1 and CDR2: SEHNR and FQNEAQ (reference sequence). Here the CDR3 reads CASSWEYNEQFF. CDR3 coding DNA: TGTGCCAGCAGCTGGGAGTACAATGAGCAGTTCTTC.

The genes are TRBV5-1 and TRBJ2-1; TRBD2 agrees at 13 bases. Germline values: CDR1 SGHRS, CDR2 YFSETQ. The V and J ends lost 4 bases and 6 bases, in that order; junction bases with no gene match: 10. This CDR3 contains 17 residues. CDR3 residues: CASSRSQGLAGRNEQFF. CDR3 DNA sequence: TGCGCCAGCAGCCGAAGCCAGGGACTAGCGGGACGCAATGAGCAGTTCTTC.

The chain joins TRBV19 to TRBJ1-6; D ambiguous. The V end was cut by 5 bases, the J end by 7 bases, with 6 bases between. The CDR3 runs to 12 residues. Germline CDR1 and CDR2: LNHDA and SQIVND (reference sequence). CDR3 nucleotide sequence: TGTGCCAGTAGTTCTGGCAATTCACCCCTCCACTTT. As protein: CASSSGNSPLHF.

There are a few counts of this clone. This rearrangement joins TRBV5-1 to TRBJ2-7, with D maybe TRBD2 (6 bases). This CDR3 spans 16 amino acids. The ends were cut back, 0 bases at V and 2 bases at J, with 15 bases in the middle. Per the germline V gene, CDR1 is SGHRS and CDR2 is YFSETQ. CDR3 nucleotide sequence: TGCGCCAGCAGCTTGGGGGTTGGGCGGGGACCCTACGAGCAGTACTTC. Protein: CASSLGVGRGPYEQYF.

This rearrangement joins TRBV5-1 to TRBJ1-4, with D tentatively TRBD1 (6 bases). Trimming shortened V by 5 bases and J by 6 bases, and 11 bases separated the two germline ends. The CDR3 is 13 amino acids. CDR1 and CDR2 (germline): SGHRS, YFSETQ. The CDR3 protein is CASSDGQYEKLFF. CDR3 nucleotides: TGCGCCAGCAGTGATGGACAGTATGAAAAACTGTTTTTT.

The V gene is TRBV7-6, the J gene TRBJ2-7; 7 bases are shared with TRBD2. The CDR3 consists of 15 residues. V gave up 1 base and J gave up 0 bases; unmatched junction bases: 3. Germline CDR1 reads SGHVS; CDR2 reads FNYEAQ. CDR3 amino acids: CASSLGASGSYEQYF. The CDR3 nucleotides read TGTGCCAGCAGCTTAGGGGCTAGCGGCTCCTACGAGCAGTACTTC. Full variable domain (rest looked up from reference TRBV7-6 and TRBJ2-7): GAGVSQSPRYKVTKRGQDVALRCDPISGHVSLYWYRQALGQGPEFLTYFNYEAQQDKSGLPNDRFSAERPEGSISTLTIQRTEQRDSAMYRCASSLGASGSYEQYFGPGTRLTVT.

V is TRBV3-1 (or the pseudogene TRBV3-2) and J is TRBJ1-2; TRBD1 agrees at 8 bases. After removal of 0 bases from V and 8 bases from J, the junction contained 8 bases not matched to a gene. Germline V lookup: CDR1 LGHDT, CDR2 YNNKEL (reference sequence). This CDR3 comprises 15 residues. CDR3 residues: CASSQDLGQGLGYTF. The CDR3 DNA follows: TGTGCCAGCAGCCAAGATCTTGGACAGGGACTCGGCTACACCTTC.

CDR3 loop: CASSQPPGTDTQYF. CDR3 nucleotides: TGTGCCAGCAGTCAACCCCCAGGAACAGATACGCAGTATTTT. The rearrangement links TRBV28 to TRBJ2-3; D is uncertain. This CDR3 has 14 amino acids. Germline V gene data show CDR1 as MDHEN and CDR2 as SYDVKM. V shed 5 bases and J shed 3 bases, with 12 bases lying between them.

The gene calls are TRBV7-9 and TRBJ1-2; TRBD1 aligns across 11 bases. J was trimmed by 2 bases and V by 5 bases; bases with no gene match: 4. The CDR3 has 15 residues. The germline CDR1 and CDR2 sequences are SEHNR and FQNEAQ (reference sequence). The CDR3 DNA sequence: TGTGCCAGCAGCCGCGGGACAGGGGGAAACTATGGCTACACCTTC. This translates into CASSRGTGGNYGYTF.

The chain is built from TRBV6-5 and TRBJ1-5; D is undetermined. Per germline, CDR1 MNHEY and CDR2 SVGAGI. The CDR3 length is 14 residues. V shed 7 bases and J shed 0 bases, with 10 bases lying between them. CDR3 protein: CASTALASNQPQHF. CDR3 DNA: TGTGCCAGCACCGCCCTGGCTAGCAATCAGCCCCAGCATTTT.

The gene calls are TRBV7-2 and TRBJ2-7, with a weak D call TRBD2 (6 bases). Trimming left V 1 base short and J 5 bases short, with 15 bases between. CDR3 size: 15 residues. Germline V gene data show CDR1 as SGHTA and CDR2 as FQGNSA. The CDR3 DNA is TGTGCCAGCAGCTTAGATGGCGCCCCGGGGGACGAGCAGTACTTC. Encoded protein: CASSLDGAPGDEQYF.